This TCR beta chain was identified in a study of T-cell memory formation after mild COVID-19. TCRdb independently ran MiXCR on the 5' RACE reads; one entry per CDR3 protein. The sample has roughly 70,000 distinct CDR3 sequences; 16% are singletons. General study findings and limits: Prior to infection, memory already included some responding clones, suggesting cross-reactive memory joined. A second wave expanding day 15 to 37 was CD4+-biased; contracting clones were balanced. Researchers report contracting CD4+ clones mostly in CM and EM, with CD8+ clones in EMRA.

This clonotype was counted a single time. Its target is unknown. Germline V gene data show CDR1 as DFQATT and CDR2 as SNEGSKA (reference sequence). This CDR3 has 13 residues. V lost 5 bases to trimming and J lost 5 bases; unmatched junction nucleotides: 9. The sample taken for sequencing was PBMCs or a T cell subset sorted from them (not recorded which). The receptor was derived from an adult woman who had mild COVID-19 (a few samples of this study predate the infection). Cell type and time point are not known. V gene TRBV20-1 combines with J gene TRBJ2-7; 7 bases are shared with TRBD1. The CDR3 loop reads CSAPVQGLDEQYF. Written as DNA, the CDR3 is TGCAGTGCTCCCGTACAGGGGTTAGACGAGCAGTACTTC.